These 13 T cell receptor beta chains share one sample of origin, sequenced in a study of spatial heterogeneity in lung cancer. MiXCR was run by TCRdb on the 5' RACE reads, yielding one entry per CDR3 protein. This table holds tens of thousands of distinct CDR3 sequences, about 12% found once. Time point described: sample taken at primary tumor resection. From tumor, nontumor lung or frozen PBMC, whole RNA was taken unsorted for sequencing. Material: PBMCs, obtained at surgery. These receptors all come from a male donor with early-stage non-small cell lung cancer.

J is TRBJ2-3 and V is TRBV7-9; D not resolved. This CDR3 has 12 amino acids. In germline, CDR1 is SEHNR, CDR2 FQNEAQ (reference sequence). V dropped 8 bases and J dropped 7 bases, with 13 bases sitting between them. CDR3: CASGVEANTQYF. The CDR3, as DNA: TGTGCCAGCGGGGTCGAGGCAAATACGCAGTATTTT.

J is TRBJ1-5 and V is TRBV5-8; D call uncertain. Trimming left V 2 bases short and J 1 base short, with 4 bases between. The CDR3 length is 13 residues. CDR1 is SGHTS, CDR2 YDEGEE, per germline. The CDR3 loop is CASSFSSNQPQHF. DNA of the CDR3: TGTGCCAGCAGCTTCAGCAGCAATCAGCCCCAGCATTTT. The full variable domain, with the rest looked up from reference TRBV5-8 and TRBJ1-5, is EAGVTQSPTHLIKTRGQQATLRCSPISGHTSVYWYQQALGLGLQFLLWYDEGEERNRGNFPPRFSGRQFPNYSSELNVNALELEDSALYLCASSFSSNQPQHFGDGTRLSIL.

This clonotype was detected ten times or more. The chain uses TRBV5-5 and TRBJ1-4; TRBD1 agrees at 8 bases. In germline, CDR1 is SGHKS, CDR2 YYEKEE (reference sequence). After removal of 0 bases from V and 10 bases from J, the junction contained 11 bases not matched to a gene. CDR3 size: 16 residues. Written as DNA, the CDR3 is TGTGCCAGCAGCTTGGCCGGGACAGGAAGCGTTGGAAAACTGTTTTTT. Translation: CASSLAGTGSVGKLFF.

The J gene is TRBJ2-5, the V gene TRBV5-1; D possibly corresponds to TRBD1 (5 bases). Germline lookup yields CDR1 SGHRS and CDR2 YFSETQ. The CDR3 is 14 amino acids. V was cut by 4 bases and J by 1 base, with 11 bases left in between. CDR3 DNA: TGCGCCAGCAGCCTCGGAGACAGCCAAGAGACCCAGTACTTC. Translating it yields CASSLGDSQETQYF.

This clonotype was observed a handful of times. The chain is built from TRBV3-1 and TRBJ2-1; 8 bases are a match to TRBD2. The CDR3 sequence is 15 residues long. The V and J ends lost 0 bases and 8 bases, in that order; junction bases with no gene match: 6. Germline V CDR1 and CDR2: LGHDT, YNNKEL (reference sequence). The CDR3 here is CASSQEAGGIDEQFF. As DNA, the CDR3 is TGTGCCAGCAGCCAAGAGGCGGGGGGCATAGATGAGCAGTTCTTC.

Many counts were recorded for this clonotype. This chain connects TRBV20-1 to TRBJ1-4, with unresolved D. The V gene lost 3 bases and the J gene lost 8 bases, with 7 bases spanning the gap. The CDR3 loop spans 11 amino acids. Per germline, CDR1 DFQATT and CDR2 SNEGSKA (reference sequence). The CDR3, as DNA: TGCAGTGCTAGCTCCGAGGAAAAACTGTTTTTT. Translated, it gives CSASSEEKLFF.

The chain joins TRBV5-1 to TRBJ2-3; no reliable D call. This CDR3 has 15 amino acids. Germline lookup yields CDR1 SGHRS and CDR2 YFSETQ. Trimming left V 0 bases short and J 0 bases short, with 8 bases between. The CDR3 sequence is CASSLERPSTDTQYF. In nucleotides, the CDR3 is TGCGCCAGCAGCTTGGAACGGCCCAGCACAGATACGCAGTATTTT.

This clonotype was detected only a few times. This chain uses TRBV30 with TRBJ1-6; D is possibly TRBD1 (6 bases). V dropped 1 base and J dropped 7 bases, with 8 bases sitting between them. Germline CDR1 and CDR2: GTSNPN and SVGIG (reference sequence). This CDR3 contains 13 residues. The CDR3 DNA reads as TGTGCCTGGAGTGGGACAGAGAATTCACCCCTCCACTTT. This codes for CAWSGTENSPLHF.

This clonotype has a handful of counts. The rearrangement joins TRBV6-5 to TRBJ2-7; 11 bases are a match to TRBD1. CDR3 length: 13 residues. Germline V gene data show CDR1 as MNHEY and CDR2 as SVGAGI. Unmatched junction bases numbered 9, after V lost 10 bases and J lost 7 bases. The DNA for the CDR3 is TGTGCCACCAGAGGACAGGGGGCGCTTGAGCAGTACTTC. This gives the protein CATRGQGALEQYF.

The V call is TRBV19, the J call TRBJ1-5; 8 positions match TRBD1. CDR1 is LNHDA and CDR2 is SQIVND in the germline V gene (reference sequence). J gave up 5 bases and V 5 bases, and 8 bases lay outside the gene matches. The CDR3 is made up of 15 amino acids. CDR3 amino acids: CASSLQGGTDQPQHF. The CDR3 DNA follows: TGTGCCAGTAGTTTACAGGGGGGAACGGATCAGCCCCAGCATTTT.

This clonotype was counted once. With a much larger clone just one base away, this may be a read error. The chain couples TRBV24-1 to TRBJ1-5; D gene ambiguous. Germline lookup yields CDR1 KGHDR and CDR2 SFDVKD. This CDR3 is 12 amino acids long. Deletions cut 1 base from V and 6 bases from J, with 3 bases between. The CDR3: CATSDLGQPQHF. CDR3 nucleotide sequence: TGTGCCACCAGTGATTTAGGTCAGCCCCAGCATTTT.

The CDR3 here is CAISESRRLAGDNEQFF. The CDR3 DNA reads as TGTGCCATCAGTGAGTCGAGGCGTCTAGCGGGAGACAATGAGCAGTTCTTC. The chain links TRBV10-3 to TRBJ2-1; TRBD2 matches at 10 bases. The CDR3 runs 17 residues. After removal of 0 bases from V and 5 bases from J, the junction contained 7 bases not matched to a gene. Looked up from germline, CDR1 is ENHRY and CDR2 is SYGVKD.

The V and J genes are TRBV13 and TRBJ2-1; no definite D call. This CDR3 contains 11 residues. CDR1 and CDR2 (germline): PRHDT, FYEKMQ (reference sequence). Trimming stripped 2 bases from V and 6 bases from J, with 2 bases between. The CDR3 coding sequence is TGTGCCAGCAGCTTAATCAATGAGCAGTTCTTC. Translating gives CASSLINEQFF.